This T cell receptor beta chain was identified in a study of OX40 agonist ivuxolimab in advanced cancers. This clone was counted once. Germline V lookup: CDR1 SGDLS, CDR2 YYNGEE. The CDR3 consists of 15 residues. Deletions cut 4 bases from V and 1 base from J, with 12 bases between. Generated by immunoSEQ multiplex PCR, the TCRdb table keeps only in-frame clones and is missing some. The sample records approximately 58,000 clones, about 79% being singletons. The chain links TRBV9 to TRBJ1-3; D is unresolved. The sequence came from an adult with an advanced solid tumor such as melanoma, head and neck, liver or kidney cancer. Material: CD4+ or CD8+ T cells sorted from blood, obtained in a trial of the OX40 agonist ivuxolimab. CDR3 sequence reads: CASSPARPSGNTIYF. DNA of the CDR3: TGTGCCAGCAGCCCGGCCCGCCCATCTGGAAACACCATATATTTT.